This T cell receptor beta chain comes out of a study of CD8 T cells in ankylosing spondylitis. Broader study findings: Made up of eight highly homologous variants, a TCR beta motif appeared characteristic of ankylosing spondylitis blood. Clones that were linked to disease were CD8+ and were relatively rare in peripheral blood.

MiXCR, run by TCRdb on the 5' RACE reads, gives a single entry per CDR3 protein. The data show under 850,000 distinct CDR3 sequences, under 20% seen once. Between the trimmed V and J ends, which lost 6 bases and 0 bases, there was a span of 10 bases. Per the germline V gene, CDR1 is MRHNA and CDR2 is SNTAGT. CDR3 length: 14 amino acids. As concerns this clonotype: Its antigen is unidentified.

The source of this sequence is a male donor with ankylosing spondylitis. The sample taken for sequencing was blood, either unsorted or a sorted T cell fraction (not recorded which). The chain joins TRBV6-4 to TRBJ2-3; perhaps TRBD1 as D (5 bases). The CDR3 DNA reads TGTGCCAGCAGGGCTGGGGCTAGCACAGATACGCAGTATTTT. Translated, it gives CASRAGASTDTQYF.